The 27 T cell receptor beta chains listed next were all sequenced from one sample in a study of shared T cell receptors in the human thymus (dated by TCRdb to the early 2020s). The library was obtained by the immunoSEQ multiplex PCR assay. This is the immuneACCESS table as TCRdb keeps it, with only in-frame sequences that have V and J called. A part of the clones is gone; compared with another copy, unresolved V genes explain less than half, and the rest is unexplained. This sample holds about 660,000 clones; roughly 90% were observed only once. Of the sample, around 0.0099% falls within the top ten clones. The same data also went into a second study, on human thymus T cells.

The sequenced sample consisted of thymocytes. The source of these receptors is a boy under two years old with a congenital heart defect. Donor details come from another sample of the same person, matched by shared clones.

This chain links TRBV4-3 with TRBJ2-2; possible D gene TRBD2, 6 bases. Germline V CDR1 and CDR2: LGHNA, YSLEER. V was cut by 1 base and J by 4 bases, with 7 bases left in between. This CDR3 region has 14 residues. CDR3 loop: CASSQAEGTGELFF. In DNA, the CDR3 is TGCGCCAGCAGCCAAGCGGAGGGCACCGGGGAGCTGTTTTTT.

J is TRBJ2-5 and V is TRBV15, with 7 nucleotides matching TRBD1. V was pared by 3 bases and J by 5 bases, with 12 bases of the junction left unmatched. This CDR3 is built from 16 residues. Germline lookup yields CDR1 LNHNV and CDR2 YYDKDF (reference sequence). CDR3: CATSSRTGPVGETQYF. The CDR3 bases are TGTGCCACCAGCAGCCGGACAGGACCGGTTGGCGAGACCCAGTACTTC.

The J gene is TRBJ2-2, the V gene TRBV4-3, with D perhaps TRBD2 (5 bases). Germline CDR1 is LGHNA and CDR2 is YSLEER. V dropped 0 bases and J dropped 4 bases, with 15 bases sitting between them. The CDR3 contains 17 residues. CDR3 DNA sequence: TGCGCCAGCAGCCAAGATCCCTCGGGATGGAGCACCGGGGAGCTGTTTTTT. Translated: CASSQDPSGWSTGELFF.

The rearrangement joins TRBV7-9 to TRBJ1-2, with unresolved D. The V gene's germline CDR1 is SEHNR and CDR2 FQNEAQ (reference sequence). CDR3 size: 13 residues. V lost 4 bases, J lost 4 bases, and 10 bases lay in between. This chain's CDR3 is CASSSGGSYGYTF. Here the CDR3 DNA reads TGTGCCAGCAGCTCAGGAGGTTCCTATGGCTACACCTTC.

The chain couples TRBV28 to TRBJ2-1; 12 nucleotides agree with TRBD2. V gave up 8 bases and J gave up 6 bases; unmatched junction bases: 20. Germline-derived CDR1 and CDR2 are MDHEN and SYDVKM. CDR3 length: 19 residues. The CDR3 DNA sequence: TGTGCCAGCCCTCCCCCTACCCCCGGCCTAGCGGGAGGGTGCAATGAGCAGTTCTTC. It specifies CASPPPTPGLAGGCNEQFF.

This sequence joins TRBV28 and TRBJ2-7; TRBD1 matches at 10 bases. The CDR3 spans 15 residues. V dropped 6 bases and J dropped 1; count of bases not matched to a gene: 6. The germline CDR1 and CDR2 sequences are MDHEN and SYDVKM. The CDR3 DNA reads as TGTGCCAGCAGAGACGGACAGGGGGATTCCTACGAGCAGTACTTC. Amino acid sequence: CASRDGQGDSYEQYF.

The chain combines TRBV4-3 with TRBJ2-5, with D possibly TRBD2 on 7 matching bases. The V end was cut by 0 bases, the J end by 2 bases, with 22 bases between. Germline V gene sequence: CDR1 LGHNA, CDR2 YSLEER. The CDR3 has 19 amino acids. CDR3 in amino acids: CASSQDLKSGGGGQETQYF. The CDR3, as DNA: TGCGCCAGCAGCCAAGATCTTAAGTCCGGGGGAGGGGGACAAGAGACCCAGTACTTC.

J is TRBJ1-2 and V is TRBV19; no clear D. From germline, CDR1 is LNHDA and CDR2 SQIVND (reference sequence). The V gene lost 4 bases and the J gene lost 4 bases, with 13 bases spanning the gap. The CDR3 is 14 residues long. The CDR3 DNA reads as TGTGCCAGTAGTACCCTTCGCAGACTCTATGGCTACACCTTC. Translated, it gives CASSTLRRLYGYTF.

The chain combines TRBV4-3 with TRBJ2-7, with TRBD1 matching over 9 bases. The germline V gene has CDR1 LGHNA and CDR2 YSLEER. The CDR3 has 14 residues. The V and J ends lost 5 bases and 6 bases, in that order; junction bases with no gene match: 8. The CDR3 protein is CASSYRTGAVEQYF. The CDR3 DNA is TGCGCCAGCAGCTACCGGACAGGGGCTGTCGAGCAGTACTTC.

The chain carries TRBV28 and TRBJ2-3; 9 nucleotides align to TRBD1. The CDR3 contains 17 residues. V lost 5 bases to trimming and J lost 0 bases; unmatched junction nucleotides: 9. Germline loops: CDR1 MDHEN, CDR2 SYDVKM. CDR3: CASSTGTGRLSTDTQYF. CDR3 nucleotides: TGTGCCAGCAGTACCGGGACAGGGCGTTTAAGCACAGATACGCAGTATTTT.

As DNA, the CDR3 is TGTGCCAGCAGTGCGCAGAGCGGGAGTAGCACAGATACGCAGTATTTT. Amino acid sequence: CASSAQSGSSTDTQYF. The chain links TRBV27 to TRBJ2-3, with TRBD2 matching 8 bases. Germline trimming cut 5 bases from V and 0 bases from J; bases unmatched to any gene: 7. Per germline, CDR1 MNHEY and CDR2 SMNVEV (reference sequence). CDR3 length: 16 residues.

V gene TRBV7-7 combines with J gene TRBJ1-5; 10 bases line up with TRBD1. V was clipped by 1 base and J by 5 bases; unmatched bases: 8. CDR3 length equals 17 residues. Germline CDR1 reads SSHAT; CDR2 reads FNYEAQ (reference sequence). For the CDR3, the DNA is TGTGCCAGCAGCTTAGGGGGGACAGGGGAGAAGGATCAGCCCCAGCATTTT. This translates into CASSLGGTGEKDQPQHF.

A remark on this clone: The same CDR3 can be traced to other DNA sequences in this sample. The gene calls are TRBV7-9 and TRBJ2-5; D uncertain. The better agreement between TRBJ2-7 and the DNA end casts doubt on the J call. Germline lookup yields CDR1 SEHNR and CDR2 FQNEAQ (reference sequence). CDR3 length: 11 residues. CDR3 bases: TGTGCCAGCAGCCCAACTTACGAGCAGTACTTC. Translation gives CASSPTYEQYF.

V usage is TRBV15 and J usage is TRBJ1-2, with D unresolved. Per the germline V gene, CDR1 is LNHNV and CDR2 is YYDKDF (reference sequence). The ends were cut back, 1 base at V and 4 bases at J, with 13 bases in the middle. The CDR3 runs 15 residues. The CDR3, as DNA: TGTGCCACCAGCAGAGGATCTATCGAGTCCTATGGCTACACCTTC. Protein product: CATSRGSIESYGYTF.

The count of this clone is one. This sequence joins TRBV4-1 and TRBJ1-2; possibly TRBD1 for D (5 bases). Looked up from germline, CDR1 is MGHRA and CDR2 is YSYEKL. The CDR3 has 16 amino acids. Trimming stripped 0 bases from V and 4 bases from J, with 15 bases between. The CDR3 DNA is TGCGCCAGCAGCCAAGATCTAGGGGTGCCCGTCTATGGCTACACCTTC. It encodes CASSQDLGVPVYGYTF.

The chain employs TRBV6-5 and TRBJ2-7; TRBD1 aligns across 9 bases. Germline V CDR1 and CDR2: MNHEY, SVGAGI. Trimming at V came to 5 bases and at J to 6 bases, leaving 11 bases not matched to a gene. This CDR3 has 15 residues. The CDR3 spells CASSVTDRGIGEQYF. In DNA, the CDR3 is TGTGCCAGCAGTGTCACTGACAGGGGGATCGGCGAGCAGTACTTC.

The rearrangement links TRBV18 to TRBJ2-7; 9 nucleotides line up with TRBD2. The CDR3 covers 15 residues. Trimming removed 1 base from V and 4 bases from J; junction bases left unmatched: 5. CDR1 KGHSH and CDR2 LQKENI come from the germline V gene. The CDR3: CASSPHASGTYEQYF. CDR3 bases: TGTGCCAGCTCACCACACGCTAGCGGGACGTACGAGCAGTACTTC.

The CDR3 here is CASSQVSGEYNEQFF. In DNA, the CDR3 is TGTGCCAGCAGCCAAGTCTCAGGGGAGTACAATGAGCAGTTCTTC. The gene calls are TRBV4-2 and TRBJ2-1; tentatively, D is TRBD1 (6 bases). Trimming left V 1 base short and J 4 bases short, with 11 bases between. From germline, CDR1 is LGHNA and CDR2 YNFKEQ. The CDR3 contains 15 residues.

The V gene is TRBV19, the J gene TRBJ1-1; 7 nucleotides line up with TRBD1. The germline gives CDR1 LNHDA, CDR2 SQIVND (reference sequence). The J segment lost 1 base and the V segment lost 6 bases, leaving 14 bases of the junction unmatched. The CDR3 totals 17 residues. Here the CDR3 reads CASRYQTTGQPNTEAFF. The CDR3, as DNA: TGTGCCAGTAGATACCAAACTACGGGACAGCCGAACACTGAAGCTTTCTTT.

This chain links TRBV29-1 with TRBJ2-1, with 8 bases identical to TRBD2. Germline CDR1 and CDR2: SQVTM and ANQGSEA. Trimming removed 5 bases from V and 8 bases from J; junction bases left unmatched: 2. There are 11 residues in the CDR3. CDR3 protein: CSVSGSDEQFF. In DNA form, the CDR3 reads TGCAGCGTTAGCGGGAGCGATGAGCAGTTCTTC.

The chain has TRBV30 and TRBJ2-3; D unresolved. The V gene lost 5 bases and the J gene lost 6 bases, with 21 bases spanning the gap. This CDR3 has 15 amino acids. Looked up from germline, CDR1 is GTSNPN and CDR2 is SVGIG (reference sequence). The CDR3 sequence: CAWSPPAGFKDTQYF. CDR3 DNA: TGTGCCTGGTCCCCCCCGGCAGGTTTTAAGGATACGCAGTATTTT.

The J gene is TRBJ2-7, the V gene TRBV13; 9 bases match TRBD1. CDR3 length: 16 amino acids. Unmatched junction bases numbered 14, after V lost 5 bases and J lost 6 bases. CDR1 PRHDT and CDR2 FYEKMQ come from the germline V gene (reference sequence). The CDR3 DNA reads TGTGCCAGCAGCCTAAAGTACAGGGGGCGGATGGGCGAGCAGTACTTC. Translating gives CASSLKYRGRMGEQYF. The whole variable domain, remainder taken from reference TRBV13 and TRBJ2-7, is AAGVIQSPRHLIKEKRETATLKCYPIPRHDTVYWYQQGPGQDPQFLISFYEKMQSDKGSIPDRFSAQQFSDYHSELNMSSLELGDSALYFCASSLKYRGRMGEQYFGPGTRLTVT.

The chain carries TRBV29-1 and TRBJ2-1; TRBD2 aligns across 10 bases. V dropped 6 bases and J dropped 5; count of bases not matched to a gene: 10. CDR1 and CDR2 from the germline V gene are SQVTM and ANQGSEA. This CDR3 has 15 residues. The CDR3 loop reads CSVILAGEGDNEQFF. CDR3 sequence (DNA): TGCAGCGTGATCCTAGCGGGAGAAGGGGACAATGAGCAGTTCTTC.

The gene calls are TRBV16 and TRBJ1-4, with D hard to call. The CDR3 has 17 residues. CDR1 KGHSY and CDR2 FQNENV come from the germline V gene. V lost 0 bases, J lost 8 bases, and 19 bases lay in between. The CDR3 sequence is CASSQSTGYTTGEKLFF. In nucleotides, the CDR3 is TGTGCCAGCAGCCAATCGACCGGGTACACTACGGGGGAAAAACTGTTTTTT.

The chain couples TRBV4-1 to TRBJ2-7; D gene ambiguous. The germline V gene encodes CDR1 MGHRA and CDR2 YSYEKL. The ends were cut back, 0 bases at V and 6 bases at J, with 6 bases in the middle. CDR3 size: 12 residues. CDR3 in DNA: TGCGCCAGCAGCCAAGACCACGGCGAGCAGTACTTC. This codes for CASSQDHGEQYF.

The chain uses TRBV7-2 and TRBJ1-2, with TRBD1 matching 7 bases. Unmatched junction bases numbered 9, after V lost 4 bases and J lost 4 bases. CDR1 is SGHTA and CDR2 is FQGNSA in the germline V gene. There are 15 residues in the CDR3. The DNA of the CDR3 is TGTGCCAGCAGCTCCTGGGACAGTGATTCCTATGGCTACACCTTC. Its protein product is CASSSWDSDSYGYTF. The entire variable domain, with the rest obtained from reference TRBV7-2 and TRBJ1-2, is as follows: GAGVSQSPSNKVTEKGKDVELRCDPISGHTALYWYRQSLGQGLEFLIYFQGNSAPDKSGLPSDRFSAERTGGSVSTLTIQRTQQEDSAVYLCASSSWDSDSYGYTFGSGTRLTVV.

As DNA, the CDR3 is TGCAGCGTCCAGCCCCGGGACAGGTCCTACGAGCAGTACTTC. This sequence encodes CSVQPRDRSYEQYF. V gene TRBV29-1 combines with J gene TRBJ2-7; 8 bases map to TRBD1. V was clipped by 6 bases and J by 1 base; unmatched bases: 8. Germline V CDR1 and CDR2: SQVTM, ANQGSEA. CDR3 length: 14 residues.